These 8 T cell receptor beta chains came from one sample sequenced in a study of T-cell reconstitution after alpha-beta-depleted transplantation in children. A library of TCRbeta sequences, prepared with unique molecular identifiers, was generated. TCRdb used MiXCR to reprocess the PCR reads, holding one entry per CDR3 protein. The top ten hold under 3% of the sample, which has 500,000 or so distinct CDR3 sequences, about 30% seen once. The specimen was PBMCs from the stem cell graft donor, collected from the stem cell graft. These TCRs come from a human donor who donated a stem cell graft to a child with aplastic anemia.

The gene calls are TRBV7-8 and TRBJ2-2, with D unresolved. The CDR3 totals 14 residues. Germline assignment: CDR1 SGHVS and CDR2 FQNEAQ. Trimming removed 5 bases at V and 5 bases at J, with 12 bases between. The CDR3 DNA reads TGTGCCAGCAGCACAGTATACCCTACCGGGGAGCTGTTTTTT. Translated, it gives CASSTVYPTGELFF. The complete variable domain, with remaining parts taken from reference TRBV7-8 and TRBJ2-2, reads GAGVSQSPRYKVAKRGQDVALRCDPISGHVSLFWYQQALGQGPEFLTYFQNEAQLDKSGLPSDRFFAERPEGSVSTLKIQRTQQEDSAVYLCASSTVYPTGELFFGEGSRLTVL.

The table lists this clonotype with a few counts. The junction and the germline gene differ at one end; a read error may be behind it. The rearrangement links TRBV4-2 to TRBJ2-1, with D tentatively TRBD1 (6 bases). This CDR3 has 16 amino acids. In germline, CDR1 is LGHNA, CDR2 YNFKEQ. CDR3 protein: CASSQLVGTTYNEQFF. CDR3 nucleotides: TGTGCCAGCAGCCAATTAGTAGGGACAACCTACAATGAGCAGTTCTTT.

This clonotype was detected only a few times. This chain links TRBV20-1 with TRBJ2-1; 8 bases match TRBD1. Germline V lookup: CDR1 DFQATT, CDR2 SNEGSKA (reference sequence). The CDR3 is 14 amino acids. Trimming at V came to 5 bases and at J to 4 bases, leaving 7 bases not matched to a gene. CDR3 protein: CSAGKQGVYNEQFF. DNA of the CDR3: TGCAGTGCTGGTAAACAGGGGGTTTACAATGAGCAGTTCTTC.

V and J are TRBV5-1 and TRBJ2-1; 10 bases align to TRBD2. V gave up 2 bases and J gave up 8 bases; unmatched junction bases: 4. The CDR3 is 14 residues long. CDR1 and CDR2 from the germline V gene are SGHRS and YFSETQ. The CDR3 loop reads CASSLLAGSHEQFF. In DNA form, the CDR3 reads TGCGCCAGCAGCTTACTAGCGGGATCCCATGAGCAGTTCTTC.

This chain uses TRBV12-3 or TRBV12-4 with TRBJ2-6, with D perhaps TRBD1 (6 bases). The CDR3 has 16 amino acids. V was trimmed by 7 bases and J by 4 bases, leaving 17 bases between them. CDR3 bases: TGTGCCAGCACCCCTCCGGGACACATGGGGGCCAACGTCCTGACTTTC. The encoded protein is CASTPPGHMGANVLTF.

The V and J genes are TRBV20-1 and TRBJ2-7; no clear D gene. Trimming stripped 3 bases from V and 6 bases from J, with 15 bases between. Germline-derived CDR1 and CDR2 are DFQATT and SNEGSKA (reference sequence). The CDR3 sequence is 13 residues long. CDR3 in amino acids: CSASPKLAGEQYF. CDR3 sequence (DNA): TGCAGTGCTAGTCCCAAGCTTGCTGGCGAGCAGTACTTC.

This clonotype was observed a handful of times. The chain carries TRBV29-1 and TRBJ2-1, with 8 bases that match TRBD2. Germline values: CDR1 SQVTM, CDR2 ANQGSEA. The CDR3 length is 13 residues. J was trimmed by 0 bases and V by 7 bases; bases with no gene match: 2. CDR3 nucleotide sequence: TGCAGCGGGAGCGGGAGCTCCTACAATGAGCAGTTCTTC. Translated, it gives CSGSGSSYNEQFF.

The table lists this clonotype with a few counts. The rearrangement joins TRBV6-5 to TRBJ2-7; TRBD2 aligns across 11 bases. Trimming cost V 2 bases and J 7 bases; bases outside gene matches: 13. The CDR3 is 17 residues long. Per germline, CDR1 MNHEY and CDR2 SVGAGI. The CDR3 here is CASSYGLAGGSYCEQYV. CDR3 DNA: TGTGCCAGCAGTTACGGGCTAGCGGGAGGCTCCTACTGTGAGCAGTACGTC.